The 15 T cell receptor beta chains below all came from one sample that was sequenced in a study of CD8+ T cells in alopecia areata. Once RNA had been extracted, it was reverse transcribed into cDNA to act as the sequencing template. Produced via immunoSEQ multiplex PCR; TCRdb's table is partial and in-frame only. The table shows some 200,000 clones, with roughly 62% occurring only once. Treatment denoted: oral pan-JAK inhibitor, 5-10 mg twice daily. The sequencing here drew on CD8+ T cells sorted from blood, taken at week 24, from a patient treated with tofacitinib. Receptors originate from a human donor with alopecia areata.

V and J are TRBV29-1 and TRBJ2-1, with 9 bases matching TRBD2. The CDR3 spans 16 residues. V was clipped by 4 bases and J by 12 bases; unmatched bases: 19. Germline CDR1 reads SQVTM; CDR2 reads ANQGSEA. The DNA for the CDR3 is TGCAGCGTTGGTGAAGCCCCCGGGACTAGCCAATGGAGGCAGTTCTTC. This encodes CSVGEAPGTSQWRQFF.

The chain joins TRBV12-5 to TRBJ2-1; D is ambiguous. CDR3 length: 14 amino acids. Between the trimmed V and J ends, which lost 4 bases and 5 bases, there was a span of 12 bases. Germline V gene data show CDR1 as LGHNT and CDR2 as FRNRAP. The DNA of the CDR3 is TGTGCTAGTGGTTCCTTCGGCAGAGACAATGAGCAGTTCTTC. Encoded protein: CASGSFGRDNEQFF.

A note on this clone: In the same sample, other DNA sequences code for this CDR3. The chain joins TRBV25-1 to TRBJ2-5; 8 positions agree with TRBD1. J gave up 5 bases and V 2 bases, and 4 bases lay outside the gene matches. The CDR3 runs 14 residues. Per germline, CDR1 MGHDK and CDR2 SYGVNS. The CDR3 reads CASSEGQGVETQYF. Here the CDR3 DNA reads TGTGCCAGCAGTGAAGGACAGGGTGTGGAGACCCAGTACTTC. Based on the CDR3 plus reference TRBV25-1 and TRBJ2-5, the full variable domain is EADIYQTPRYLVIGTGKKITLECSQTMGHDKMYWYQQDPGMELHLIHYSYGVNSTEKGDLSSESTVSRIRTEHFPLTLESARPSHTSQYLCASSEGQGVETQYFGPGTRLLVL.

This chain links TRBV2 with TRBJ2-7; 10 nucleotides align to TRBD1. V lost 6 bases, J lost 5 bases, and 7 bases stayed unmatched. This CDR3 has 14 amino acids. Germline V gives CDR1 SNHLY, CDR2 FYNNEI. CDR3 nucleotide sequence: TGTGCCAGCAGGAGAGGGGGGACAGGGGACGAGCAGTACTTC. Its protein product is CASRRGGTGDEQYF. The full variable domain, in which reference TRBV2 and TRBJ2-7 provide the parts outside the CDR3, is EPEVTQTPSHQVTQMGQEVILRCVPISNHLYFYWYRQILGQKVEFLVSFYNNEISEKSEIFDDQFSVERPDGSNFTLKIRSTKLEDSAMYFCASRRGGTGDEQYFGPGTRLTVT.

The chain combines TRBV29-1 with TRBJ1-2; possible D gene TRBD1, 6 bases. The CDR3 has 13 amino acids. The V gene's germline CDR1 is SQVTM and CDR2 ANQGSEA. V was pared by 1 base and J by 2 bases, with 8 bases between. The CDR3 here is CSVEGQGNYGYTF. CDR3 DNA sequence: TGCAGCGTTGAAGGGCAGGGGAACTATGGCTACACCTTC.

The chain links TRBV13 to TRBJ2-5, with D possibly TRBD2 on 5 matching bases. Trimming stripped 5 bases from V and 5 bases from J, with 30 bases between. CDR3 length equals 19 residues. Germline V gene data show CDR1 as PRHDT and CDR2 as FYEKMQ (reference sequence). CDR3 DNA sequence: TGTGCCAGCAGCCCCCTGCATCTCCTTTTCCGGGATAAGAAGGAGACCCAGTACTTC. Its protein product is CASSPLHLLFRDKKETQYF.

This clone was observed a few times. The chain employs TRBV19 and TRBJ2-7; 7 bases map to TRBD1. V was pared by 1 base and J by 2 bases, with 5 bases of the junction left unmatched. The CDR3 is made up of 15 amino acids. Looked up from germline, CDR1 is LNHDA and CDR2 is SQIVND (reference sequence). The DNA for the CDR3 is TGTGCCAGTAGTATAGGACCCGGACAGGCCTACGAGCAGTACTTC. Translation gives CASSIGPGQAYEQYF.

This rearrangement joins TRBV7-9 to TRBJ1-1; 7 bases are shared with TRBD1. The V gene's germline CDR1 is SEHNR and CDR2 FQNEAQ (reference sequence). The CDR3 has 13 amino acids. Trimming at V came to 6 bases and at J to 5 bases, leaving 6 bases not matched to a gene. The CDR3 spells CASSPGGTTEAFF. CDR3 coding DNA: TGTGCCAGCAGTCCAGGGGGAACTACTGAAGCTTTCTTT.

V gene TRBV4-1 combines with J gene TRBJ2-7; TRBD1 aligns across 9 bases. This CDR3 region has 14 residues. The trim removed 5 bases at V and 2 bases at J, leaving 4 bases unmatched. Germline values: CDR1 MGHRA, CDR2 YSYEKL. The CDR3 sequence is CASSERTGAYEQYF. The CDR3 DNA is TGCGCCAGCAGCGAAAGGACAGGGGCCTACGAGCAGTACTTC.

The gene calls are TRBV27 and TRBJ1-6; D remains unclear. Germline V CDR1 and CDR2: MNHEY, SMNVEV (reference sequence). CDR3 length: 14 amino acids. V shed 3 bases and J shed 7 bases, with 10 bases lying between them. CDR3 nucleotides: TGTGCCAGCAGTTTCTCCGGGAGCAATTCACCCCTCCACTTT. Protein sequence: CASSFSGSNSPLHF.

This rearrangement joins TRBV4-1 to TRBJ2-7, with D uncertain. The length of the CDR3 is 17 residues. The germline CDR1 and CDR2 sequences are MGHRA and YSYEKL. Trimming removed 4 bases from V and 0 bases from J, with 19 bases in between. CDR3 in amino acids: CASSPVVSLPSSYEQYF. As DNA, the CDR3 is TGCGCCAGCAGCCCAGTGGTTTCGTTGCCGAGCTCCTACGAGCAGTACTTC.

J is TRBJ2-7 and V is TRBV5-6, with D perhaps given as TRBD1 or TRBD2 (5 bases each). Trimming cost V 4 bases and J 0 bases, with 11 bases left between them. The CDR3 consists of 14 residues. Germline values: CDR1 SGHDT, CDR2 YYEEEE. The CDR3 here is CASSLVGTSYEQYF. CDR3 DNA sequence: TGTGCCAGCAGCCTCGTAGGGACCTCCTACGAGCAGTACTTC.

The chain combines TRBV29-1 with TRBJ2-1; D call uncertain. This CDR3 comprises 11 residues. Germline-derived CDR1 and CDR2 are SQVTM and ANQGSEA. V was trimmed by 5 bases and J by 9 bases, leaving 11 bases between them. The CDR3 DNA reads TGCAGCGTTCAAGGTGCGGCTGAGCAGTTCTTC. It yields the protein CSVQGAAEQFF.

This clone showed up just a few times. The genes are TRBV4-1 and TRBJ1-5; perhaps TRBD1 as D (5 bases). Germline V CDR1 and CDR2: MGHRA, YSYEKL. V lost 1 base to trimming and J lost 9 bases, with 7 bases between them. The CDR3 contains 12 residues. DNA of the CDR3: TGCGCCAGCAGCCAAGTTGGGGGGCCCCAGCATTTT. Protein product: CASSQVGGPQHF.

Details on this clone: This CDR3 is also generated by other DNA sequences in the sample. The V call is TRBV7-9, the J call TRBJ1-1; 7 bases fit TRBD1. The V segment lost 4 bases and the J segment 1 base; nucleotides outside the gene matches: 3. The length of the CDR3 is 14 residues. The germline V gene has CDR1 SEHNR and CDR2 FQNEAQ (reference sequence). CDR3 coding DNA: TGTGCCAGCAGCTCACGGACAGGGAACACTGAAGCTTTCTTT. Translating gives CASSSRTGNTEAFF.